This TCR beta chain was captured by sequencing in a study of siplizumab effects on memory and regulatory T cells. Study-wide points: Sequences below about 10^-5 frequency were poorly captured, and few alloreactive clones mapped to unstimulated subsets. Siplizumab significantly decreased alloreactive sequences from unstimulated CD4+ memory cells.

This CDR3 region has 13 residues. V lost 4 bases, J lost 4 bases, and 11 bases lay in between. Per germline, CDR1 SGDLS and CDR2 YYNGEE. Repertoires were generated with immunoSEQ multiplex PCR, while TCRdb's copy carries only in-frame clones and drops some. Of about 110,000 clones in the sample, approximately 90% were seen once. Details on this clone: What it binds is not known.

This TCR was sampled from a human donor in good health. The sequenced sample was Tregs sorted from blood. The rearrangement joins TRBV9 to TRBJ1-2; D is ambiguous. The CDR3 nucleotides are TGTGCCAGCAGCCTGGGCTTGGGCTATGGCTACACCTTC. This translates into CASSLGLGYGYTF.